These 24 T cell receptor beta chains were all obtained from the same sample, sequenced in a study of technical replicates of blood from a handful of donors. The data were produced by immunoSEQ multiplex PCR, yet TCRdb's version contains in-frame clones alone and is incomplete. The data show tens of thousands of clones, 93% seen once. Sequencing was carried out using T cells isolated from PBMCs. The receptors derive from a human donor in good health.

The chain carries TRBV14 and TRBJ2-7, with 9 bases identical to TRBD1. Germline V gene sequence: CDR1 SGHDN, CDR2 FVKESK. The ends lost 1 base at V and 5 bases at J; junction bases unmatched: 3. The CDR3 has 14 residues. CDR3 sequence: CASSQVGQGNEQYF. The CDR3 nucleotides are TGTGCCAGCAGCCAAGTAGGACAGGGGAACGAGCAGTACTTC.

The chain combines TRBV11-2 with TRBJ2-2; 8 bases map to TRBD2. Germline V gives CDR1 SGHAT, CDR2 FQNNGV. After removal of 1 base from V and 7 bases from J, the junction contained 11 bases not matched to a gene. This CDR3 spans 17 amino acids. CDR3 DNA: TGTGCCAGCAGCTTAGGTCCGGGAGGGCCCTCGGACGGGGAGCTGTTTTTT. Its protein is CASSLGPGGPSDGELFF.

This rearrangement joins TRBV7-2 to TRBJ2-7; D perhaps matches TRBD1 (6 bases). Germline-derived CDR1 and CDR2 are SGHTA and FQGNSA. This CDR3 has 12 residues. Trimming left V 3 bases short and J 6 bases short, with 9 bases between. CDR3 sequence reads: CASSFLGAEQYF. The CDR3 DNA reads TGTGCCAGCAGCTTCCTGGGGGCCGAGCAGTACTTC.

The V gene is TRBV12-5, the J gene TRBJ1-2, with 7 bases matching TRBD1. The germline V gene has CDR1 LGHNT and CDR2 FRNRAP. This CDR3 is 13 amino acids long. The V and J ends lost 2 bases and 8 bases, in that order; junction bases with no gene match: 5. As DNA, the CDR3 is TGTGCTAGTGGTTTGACAAAACAGGGGGGCTACACCTTC. This sequence encodes CASGLTKQGGYTF.

V gene TRBV5-6 combines with J gene TRBJ2-2; 8 bases agree with TRBD1. With V trimmed by 4 bases and J by 5 bases, 13 bases remained unmatched. The CDR3 has 17 residues. CDR1 SGHDT and CDR2 YYEEEE come from the germline V gene. The CDR3: CASSLYRQGSLTGELFF. The DNA of the CDR3 is TGTGCCAGCAGCCTATACCGACAGGGGAGTCTTACCGGGGAGCTGTTTTTT. Combining the CDR3 with reference TRBV5-6 and TRBJ2-2 gives the whole variable domain DAGVTQSPTHLIKTRGQQVTLRCSPKSGHDTVSWYQQALGQGPQFIFQYYEEEERQRGNFPDRFSGHQFPNYSSELNVNALLLGDSALYLCASSLYRQGSLTGELFFGEGSRLTVL.

This chain links TRBV7-6 with TRBJ1-2, with 12 bases identical to TRBD1. Germline CDR1 is SGHVS and CDR2 is FNYEAQ. CDR3 length: 14 amino acids. Trimming at V came to 4 bases and at J to 8 bases, leaving 5 bases not matched to a gene. The CDR3 DNA reads TGTGCCAGCAGCTCGGGACAGGGGGCGCTAGGCTACACCTTC. It encodes CASSSGQGALGYTF.

The rearrangement joins TRBV5-4 to TRBJ2-7, with TRBD2 identical over 7 bases. CDR3 length: 15 amino acids. V was clipped by 1 base and J by 0 bases; unmatched bases: 4. Germline V gene lookup returns CDR1 SGHNT and CDR2 YYREEE (reference sequence). CDR3: CASSLSGLNSYEQYF. The CDR3 DNA reads TGTGCCAGCAGCTTGTCGGGACTAAACTCCTACGAGCAGTACTTC.

The chain links TRBV25-1 to TRBJ2-7, with D tentatively TRBD2 (5 bases). The CDR3 is made up of 15 amino acids. Between the trimmed V and J ends, which lost 0 bases and 3 bases, there was a span of 12 bases. Germline CDR1 reads MGHDK; CDR2 reads SYGVNS. The CDR3 DNA reads TGTGCCAGCAGTGAATATGGGAGCTCCGGCTACGAGCAGTACTTC. Amino acids: CASSEYGSSGYEQYF.

This rearrangement joins TRBV28 to TRBJ1-3; 8 bases fit TRBD1. V dropped 6 bases and J dropped 9; count of bases not matched to a gene: 13. The CDR3 is 15 amino acids. Per germline, CDR1 MDHEN and CDR2 SYDVKM. The CDR3 reads CASRGTGQALGTIYF. DNA of the CDR3: TGTGCCAGCAGGGGGACGGGACAGGCGCTGGGCACCATATATTTT.

This chain uses TRBV10-3 with TRBJ2-3; the match to TRBD1 covers 7 bases. This CDR3 contains 14 residues. V trimming: 10 bases; J trimming: 6 bases; junction bases outside the gene matches: 13. Per the germline V gene, CDR1 is ENHRY and CDR2 is SYGVKD. In DNA, the CDR3 is TGTGCCACCATGGCTGGGACAGACTTTGATACGCAGTATTTT. It specifies CATMAGTDFDTQYF.

V is TRBV28 and J is TRBJ2-5; the D is unclear. This CDR3 is 13 amino acids long. CDR1 is MDHEN, CDR2 SYDVKM, per germline. The V end was cut by 6 bases, the J end by 3 bases, with 11 bases between. The CDR3 here is CASSDRLEETQYF. CDR3 in DNA: TGTGCCAGCAGCGATAGATTGGAAGAGACCCAGTACTTC.

The V call is TRBV6-1, the J call TRBJ1-1; 10 bases line up with TRBD1. Per the germline V gene, CDR1 is MNHNS and CDR2 is SASEGT. CDR3 size: 14 residues. V shed 4 bases and J 10 bases; nucleotides not matched to a gene: 9. CDR3 DNA sequence: TGTGCCAGCAGTGCTTCCGGGACAGGGGCCGCAGCTTTCTTT. Translated, it gives CASSASGTGAAAFF.

The rearrangement links TRBV4-3 to TRBJ2-3, with 11 bases lining up with TRBD2. V shed 4 bases and J 4 bases; nucleotides not matched to a gene: 7. CDR3 size: 16 residues. The germline V gene encodes CDR1 LGHNA and CDR2 YSLEER. The CDR3 nucleotides read TGCGCCAGCAGCCTTTCCGGGACTAGCGGCCCAGATACGCAGTATTTT. Translation: CASSLSGTSGPDTQYF.

The chain is built from TRBV7-8 and TRBJ2-3, with D uncertain. V shed 5 bases and J shed 5 bases, with 14 bases lying between them. This CDR3 spans 14 amino acids. The germline gives CDR1 SGHVS, CDR2 FQNEAQ. The CDR3 region has the DNA TGTGCCAGCAGCGTCGGTGAATTTGTAGATACGCAGTATTTT. Translating it yields CASSVGEFVDTQYF. Based on the CDR3 plus reference TRBV7-8 and TRBJ2-3, the full variable domain is GAGVSQSPRYKVAKRGQDVALRCDPISGHVSLFWYQQALGQGPEFLTYFQNEAQLDKSGLPSDRFFAERPEGSVSTLKIQRTQQEDSAVYLCASSVGEFVDTQYFGPGTRLTVL.

This chain joins TRBV29-1 and TRBJ2-1, with TRBD2 as a possible D gene (5 bases). Germline V CDR1 and CDR2: SQVTM, ANQGSEA. Between the trimmed V and J ends, which lost 3 bases and 7 bases, there was a span of 7 bases. This CDR3 contains 11 residues. In DNA, the CDR3 is TGCAGCGTTGAGCGGGCAAATGAGCAGTTCTTC. This encodes CSVERANEQFF.

The V and J genes are TRBV10-3 and TRBJ2-3; 12 positions match TRBD2. Germline V gives CDR1 ENHRY, CDR2 SYGVKD. V dropped 7 bases and J dropped 4; count of bases not matched to a gene: 3. The CDR3 sequence is 14 residues long. Written as DNA, the CDR3 is TGTGCCATCACGACTAGCGGGAGATCAGATACGCAGTATTTT. It is translated as CAITTSGRSDTQYF.

The chain uses TRBV7-3 and TRBJ2-1; TRBD1 agrees at 9 bases. With 3 bases clipped from V and 5 bases from J, the junction kept 5 bases outside the gene matches. This CDR3 spans 15 amino acids. CDR1 and CDR2 (germline): SGHTA, FQGTGA. CDR3 DNA sequence: TGTGCCAGCAGCTTTGACAGGGGGGCCCACAATGAGCAGTTCTTC. Encoded protein: CASSFDRGAHNEQFF.

The chain recombines TRBV11-3 with TRBJ2-1; 13 nucleotides agree with TRBD2. The germline V gene has CDR1 SGHNT and CDR2 YENEEA. J gave up 6 bases and V 5 bases, and 4 bases lay outside the gene matches. This CDR3 contains 15 residues. The CDR3 is CASSRGTSGINEQFF. The CDR3 nucleotides are TGTGCCAGCAGCCGAGGGACTAGCGGGATCAATGAGCAGTTCTTC.

This sequence joins TRBV2 and TRBJ2-4; unclear D gene. The CDR3 has 15 residues. The V end lost 7 bases, the J end lost 4 bases, and 17 bases lay between the germline ends. Germline values: CDR1 SNHLY, CDR2 FYNNEI. The CDR3 DNA reads TGTGCCAGCACCCTAGTAATCGTCGGGAAAAACATTCAGTACTTC. Encoded protein: CASTLVIVGKNIQYF.

In this sample, this clone turned up many times. The chain uses TRBV6-1 and TRBJ1-1, with a possible D match to TRBD1 (5 bases). Trimming shortened V by 0 bases and J by 5 bases, and 13 bases separated the two germline ends. Per germline, CDR1 MNHNS and CDR2 SASEGT. The CDR3 contains 15 residues. Here the CDR3 reads CASSEAGPGRTEAFF. The CDR3 nucleotides read TGTGCCAGCAGTGAAGCAGGACCAGGGAGGACTGAAGCTTTCTTT.

The chain links TRBV5-1 to TRBJ2-3; 14 positions agree with TRBD2. CDR3 length: 15 residues. Germline V gene lookup returns CDR1 SGHRS and CDR2 YFSETQ. J lost 3 bases, V lost 4 bases, and 1 base had no gene match. The CDR3 loop is CASSGLAGGTDTQYF. DNA for the CDR3: TGCGCCAGCAGCGGACTAGCGGGAGGAACAGATACGCAGTATTTT. Filled out from reference TRBV5-1 and TRBJ2-3, the complete variable domain reads KAGVTQTPRYLIKTRGQQVTLSCSPISGHRSVSWYQQTPGQGLQFLFEYFSETQRNKGNFPGRFSGRQFSNSRSEMNVSTLELGDSALYLCASSGLAGGTDTQYFGPGTRLTVL.

This clone was seen once. The V and J genes are TRBV9 and TRBJ2-7, with D tentatively TRBD2 (5 bases). V dropped 1 base and J dropped 6 bases, with 11 bases sitting between them. The CDR3 loop spans 13 amino acids. Germline V gene sequence: CDR1 SGDLS, CDR2 YYNGEE. As DNA, the CDR3 is TGTGCCAGCAGCGTAACGGGAACGGGCGAGCAGTACTTC. Amino acid sequence: CASSVTGTGEQYF. The full variable domain, in which reference TRBV9 and TRBJ2-7 provide the parts outside the CDR3, is DSGVTQTPKHLITATGQRVTLRCSPRSGDLSVYWYQQSLDQGLQFLIQYYNGEERAKGNILERFSAQQFPDLHSELNLSSLELGDSALYFCASSVTGTGEQYFGPGTRLTVT.

The rearrangement joins TRBV4-2 to TRBJ1-1; TRBD1 might be the D (6 bases). Germline-derived CDR1 and CDR2 are LGHNA and YNFKEQ. CDR3 length: 15 amino acids. Trimming removed 0 bases from V and 3 bases from J, with 11 bases in between. DNA of the CDR3: TGTGCCAGCAGCCAAGAGGGACACAGGGACACTGAAGCTTTCTTT. Translated, it gives CASSQEGHRDTEAFF.

The chain carries TRBV4-3 and TRBJ2-3; D may be TRBD1 (5 bases). Germline-derived CDR1 and CDR2 are LGHNA and YSLEER. The ends were cut back, 1 base at V and 4 bases at J, with 9 bases in the middle. The CDR3 covers 14 residues. CDR3 protein: CASSQGSQADTQYF. The CDR3 bases are TGCGCCAGCAGCCAAGGGTCACAGGCAGATACGCAGTATTTT.